The rows below give T cell receptor beta chains drawn from one sample of a study of shared clonotypes between healthy human individuals. TCRdb keeps only in-frame clones here, not all; method: immunoSEQ multiplex PCR. The sample includes 150,000 to 200,000 clones, approximately 61% of them seen just once. The sequenced material came from memory CD4+ T cells sorted from blood. The receptors here all came from a young man in good health. Both conserved end residues are part of each CDR3. The D gene is left open where the match is weak. For some rows the clone size is stated as once, few or many, or as a class when expanded; others skip it.

V,J,D,size,CDR3,DNA
TRBV19,TRBJ1-2,TRBD1,few,CASSPRDRNYGYTF,TGTGCCAGTAGTCCAAGGGACAGGAACTATGGCTACACCTTC
TRBV5-6,TRBJ2-1,TRBD2,few,CASSPRGLAEQFF,TGTGCCAGCAGCCCCCGGGGACTAGCGGAGCAGTTCTTC
TRBV7-9,TRBJ1-1,-,-,CASSLRTHMNTEAFF,TGCGCCAGCAGCCTAAGGACACACATGAACACTGAAGCTTTCTTT
TRBV18,TRBJ2-6,-,-,CASSPLLQGGDSSGANVLTF,TGTGCCAGCTCACCGCTACTACAGGGGGGGGACTCCTCTGGGGCCAACGTCCTGACTTTC
TRBV5-1,TRBJ2-3,TRBD2,-,CASSLGPSGSSDTQYF,TGCGCCAGCAGCTTGGGCCCTAGCGGGAGTTCAGATACGCAGTATTTT
TRBV7-8,TRBJ2-1,TRBD2,few,CASRQAGAGEQFF,TGTGCCAGCAGACAAGCGGGAGCCGGCGAGCAGTTCTTC
TRBV7-2,TRBJ2-1,TRBD2,-,CASSRSSGGFNEQFF,TGTGCCAGCAGCCGATCTAGCGGGGGTTTCAATGAGCAGTTCTTC
TRBV28,TRBJ2-5,TRBD1,-,CASSKRTGQGGETQYF,TGTGCCAGCAGTAAACGAACGGGACAGGGTGGAGAGACCCAGTACTTC
TRBV5-4,TRBJ1-2,-,once,CASSFNSHYGYTF,TGTGCCAGCAGCTTTAACAGCCACTATGGCTACACCTTC
TRBV2,TRBJ2-1,TRBD2,-,CASRERLAGDGEQFF,TGTGCCAGCAGGGAGCGACTAGCGGGAGACGGTGAGCAGTTCTTC
TRBV11-3,TRBJ2-1,TRBD2,-,CASSLSGLAPYNEQFF,TGTGCCAGCAGCTTATCCGGACTAGCGCCCTACAATGAGCAGTTCTTC
TRBV5-1,TRBJ2-2,-,-,CASTRSRDTGELFF,TGCGCCAGCACGAGGTCCCGGGACACCGGGGAGCTGTTTTTT
TRBV27,TRBJ2-2,-,-,CASRPNRVYTGELFF,TGTGCCAGCAGGCCAAACAGGGTTTACACCGGGGAGCTGTTTTTT
TRBV2,TRBJ2-5,-,-,CASSEARSTTQETQYF,TGTGCCAGCAGTGAGGCGCGTTCTACCACCCAAGAGACCCAGTACTTC
TRBV5-5,TRBJ1-5,-,few,CASSLALGDQPQHF,TGTGCCAGCAGCTTGGCCCTTGGGGATCAGCCCCAGCATTTT
TRBV28,TRBJ2-5,-,-,CASSLFVREETQYF,TGTGCCAGCAGTTTATTCGTCAGGGAAGAGACCCAGTACTTC
TRBV5-1,TRBJ2-3,-,-,CASSSPGGSTDTQYF,TGCGCCAGCAGCTCTCCCGGGGGATCTACAGATACGCAGTATTTT
TRBV5-5,TRBJ1-5,-,-,CASNPRPYSNQPQHF,TGTGCCAGCAACCCGAGGCCATATAGCAATCAGCCCCAGCATTTT
TRBV30,TRBJ2-1,-,-,CAWSVLRGGEQFF,TGTGCCTGGAGTGTCCTCCGGGGTGGGGAGCAGTTCTTC
TRBV19,TRBJ2-1,TRBD1,-,CASSRTGGNEQFF,TGTGCCAGTAGCCGGACAGGGGGCAATGAGCAGTTCTTC
TRBV18,TRBJ2-7,TRBD2,-,CASSPLPIGGEQYF,TGTGCCAGCTCACCACTTCCGATCGGGGGGGAGCAGTACTTC
TRBV5-5,TRBJ2-7,-,-,CASSLGTVSYEQYF,TGTGCCAGCAGCTTGGGGACCGTCTCCTACGAGCAGTACTTC
TRBV6-1,TRBJ1-4,TRBD1,-,CASSERWGQGSEKLFF,TGTGCCAGCAGTGAGCGTTGGGGACAGGGGAGTGAAAAACTGTTTTTT
TRBV25-1,TRBJ2-7,-,-,CASSEGASYEQYF,TGTGCCAGCAGTGAAGGGGCGTCCTACGAGCAGTACTTC
TRBV5-1,TRBJ2-2,-,-,CASSLAPGKTGELFF,TGCGCCAGCAGCTTGGCCCCAGGGAAGACCGGGGAGCTGTTTTTT
TRBV6-1,TRBJ2-5,TRBD2,once,CASTLTSGREETQYF,TGTGCCAGCACCCTAACCAGCGGGAGGGAGGAGACCCAGTACTTC
TRBV28,TRBJ2-6,-,-,CASSSPGRGGANVLTF,TGTGCCAGCAGTTCGCCAGGGCGTGGAGGGGCCAACGTCCTGACTTTC
TRBV7-9,TRBJ2-5,TRBD1,-,CASSLNRGQETQYF,TGTGCCAGCAGCCTAAACAGGGGGCAGGAGACCCAGTACTTC
TRBV29-1,TRBJ2-3,TRBD2,-,CSVELSAGGRGTDTQYF,TGCAGCGTTGAATTAAGCGCGGGGGGCCGCGGCACAGATACGCAGTATTTT
TRBV5-8,TRBJ2-1,TRBD1,-,CASSGPRDRDYNEQFF,TGTGCCAGCAGCGGACCCCGGGACAGGGATTACAATGAGCAGTTCTTC
TRBV10-3,TRBJ2-7,-,-,CAISEAAGPPYEQYF,TGTGCCATCAGTGAGGCGGCAGGGCCTCCCTACGAGCAGTACTTC
TRBV10-1,TRBJ2-2,TRBD2,-,CASRRTSVRTGELFF,TGCGCCAGCAGGAGGACTAGCGTGCGGACCGGGGAGCTGTTTTTT
TRBV18,TRBJ2-7,TRBD2,few,CASSPTSDYEQYF,TGTGCCAGCTCACCAACTAGCGACTACGAGCAGTACTTC
TRBV7-9,TRBJ2-7,-,-,CASSFFRSYEQYF,TGTGCCAGCAGCTTTTTCCGCTCCTACGAGCAGTACTTC
TRBV4-2,TRBJ1-1,TRBD1,-,CASSQEDRGLTEAFF,TGTGCCAGCAGCCAAGAGGACAGGGGATTGACTGAAGCTTTCTTT
TRBV7-2,TRBJ2-1,-,-,CASSLATYYNEQFF,TGTGCCAGCAGCTTAGCGACTTACTACAATGAGCAGTTCTTC
TRBV6-5,TRBJ2-1,-,few,CASSYSGRAGPEQFF,TGTGCCAGCAGTTACTCAGGTAGGGCCGGCCCTGAGCAGTTCTTC
TRBV9,TRBJ2-1,TRBD2,-,CASSVGTSDYNEQFF,TGTGCCAGCAGCGTGGGGACTAGCGACTACAATGAGCAGTTCTTC
TRBV7-4,TRBJ1-1,-,-,CASSQKLQGVAAFF,TGTGCCAGCAGCCAGAAATTACAGGGCGTAGCAGCTTTCTTT
TRBV5-5,TRBJ2-3,-,-,CASRRSYLIVGNTQYF,TGTGCCAGCCGACGCAGCTACCTCATCGTGGGTAATACGCAGTATTTT
TRBV18,TRBJ2-6,TRBD1,few,CASSPRETGVVGPGANVLTF,TGTGCCAGCTCACCACGGGAGACAGGGGTAGTGGGTCCTGGGGCCAACGTCCTGACTTTC
TRBV5-8,TRBJ2-7,-,once,CASSLVAGLGEQYF,TGTGCCAGCAGCTTGGTGGCAGGGCTGGGCGAGCAGTACTTC
TRBV7-2,TRBJ1-4,TRBD1,-,CASSLGDRGKLFF,TGTGCCAGCAGCTTAGGGGACAGGGGAAAACTGTTTTTT
TRBV19,TRBJ1-2,-,-,CASSLAGRDYGYTF,TGTGCCAGTAGTCTCGCAGGGCGAGACTATGGCTACACCTTC
TRBV13,TRBJ2-2,-,-,CASSFSILTGELFF,TGTGCCAGCAGCTTCTCGATACTGACCGGGGAGCTGTTTTTT
TRBV7-8,TRBJ2-2,-,few,CASSRVRGGELFF,TGTGCCAGCAGCCGGGTTCGGGGCGGGGAGCTGTTTTTT
TRBV5-6,TRBJ2-3,TRBD2,-,CASSSLRTSGRVTDTQYF,TGTGCCAGCAGCTCATTACGGACTAGCGGGAGAGTTACAGATACGCAGTATTTT
TRBV5-5,TRBJ2-5,-,-,CASSLGPPETQYF,TGTGCCAGCAGCTTGGGACCACCTGAGACCCAGTACTTC
TRBV18,TRBJ2-1,-,-,CASSPPNGMVLGEQFF,TGTGCCAGCTCACCTCCGAACGGTATGGTACTCGGGGAGCAGTTCTTC
TRBV28,TRBJ2-7,TRBD2,once,CASSLRTSGRRYEQYF,TGTGCCAGCAGTTTAAGAACTAGCGGGAGGAGGTACGAGCAGTACTTC
TRBV28,TRBJ2-1,-,few,CASRGTFRNEQFF,TGTGCCAGCAGGGGGACGTTCCGCAATGAGCAGTTCTTC
TRBV5-1,TRBJ2-7,TRBD2,-,CASSLFSSGSSYEQYF,TGCGCCAGCAGCTTGTTTAGTAGCGGGAGCTCCTACGAGCAGTACTTC
TRBV11-2,TRBJ1-4,TRBD1,-,CASSIRGTERLFF,TGTGCCAGCAGCATCCGCGGGACAGAAAGACTGTTTTTT
TRBV29-1,TRBJ1-1,-,-,CSVAPGRGHTEAFF,TGCAGCGTTGCCCCAGGCAGGGGTCACACTGAAGCTTTCTTT
TRBV6-6,TRBJ2-5,TRBD2,few,CASKLRVGGYQETQYF,TGTGCCAGCAAACTAAGGGTGGGGGGGTACCAAGAGACCCAGTACTTC
TRBV10-3,TRBJ1-1,TRBD1,-,CAISERTGYTEAFF,TGTGCCATCAGTGAAAGGACAGGGTACACTGAAGCTTTCTTT
TRBV6-5,TRBJ1-5,-,-,CASSSGPGLPYQPQHF,TGTGCCAGCAGTTCTGGACCGGGTCTCCCCTATCAGCCCCAGCATTTT